This T cell receptor beta chain was identified during a study of early T cells in non-severe SARS-CoV-2 infection. On the study more broadly: Chains were not paired, and sequencing was done on bulk RNA from unsorted whole blood. Study outcomes and limitations: Clonotype matching in VDJdb favored anti-spike CD8 responses and did not capture private and CD4 specificities.

CDR1 and CDR2 (germline): SGHAT, FQNNGV. CDR3 length equals 14 residues. Trimming took off 0 bases at V and 12 bases at J, with 14 bases between the two ends. Regarding this clonotype: Its antigen is unknown.

Unique molecular identifiers tagged individual cDNA molecules. TCRdb reprocessed the 5' RACE reads via MiXCR and lists one record per CDR3 protein. The profile covers about 46,000 distinct CDR3 sequences, with 5.4% appearing a single time and approximately 5.4% taken by the ten largest. This sample comprised whole blood, obtained at baseline. This rearrangement joins TRBV11-2 to TRBJ2-2; D might be TRBD1 or TRBD2, each matching 6 bases. The clonotype was recovered from an adult who was a healthcare worker with PCR-confirmed SARS-CoV-2 infection or an uninfected control (not recorded which). CDR3: CASSLDRRGGKLFF. The CDR3 DNA reads TGTGCCAGCAGCTTAGATCGAAGAGGGGGGAAGCTGTTTTTT.